The clone carrying this TCR beta chain was counted a few times. Its antigen is not known. All of the isolated RNA was reverse transcribed, so expressed TCRB transcripts were sequenced. The data were produced by immunoSEQ multiplex PCR, yet TCRdb's version contains in-frame clones alone and is incomplete. Of 150,000 to 200,000 clones in the sample, about 7.8% were seen once. Using CD45RO/CCR7/CD25/CD127/CD95/CD27, CD4+ naive, central memory, regulatory and stem cell-like memory cells were sorted. These data belong to a study of beta chain features in type 1 diabetes. In the study overall: Examination covered around 98,000,000 sorted cells spanning all samples. Study conclusions and caveats: For patients, the naive, central memory and Treg TCRB repertoires appeared more alike than for healthy donors. Shorter TCRB CDR3s, moderately but significantly so, marked every one of the four CD4+ subsets in Type 1 diabetes patients.

The sample comprised central memory CD4+ T cells from blood. The sequence was obtained from a middle-aged woman with type 1 diabetes.

The CDR3: CASSLPPDRGNIQYF. DNA for the CDR3: TGTGCCAGCAGCTTACCCCCGGACAGGGGAAACATTCAGTACTTC. The V gene is TRBV7-9, the J gene TRBJ2-4, with 9 nucleotides matching TRBD1. The CDR3 length is 15 residues. V dropped 2 bases and J dropped 6; count of bases not matched to a gene: 5. The V gene's germline CDR1 is SEHNR and CDR2 FQNEAQ (reference sequence).